This T cell receptor beta chain originates from a study of blood T cell repertoires in COVID-19. Germline V gene lookup returns CDR1 MDHEN and CDR2 SYDVKM. The CDR3 totals 17 residues. The V end lost 2 bases, the J end lost 10 bases, and 21 bases lay between the germline ends. Study processing details: Using reference gene primer amplification, nucleated cell counts were estimated. This table comes from immunoSEQ multiplex PCR, and its TCRdb copy is limited to in-frame clones, with some not included. The V and J calls and clone size were taken over from that table, and D and trimming were inferred from the DNA. The sample holds roughly 150,000 clones, 80% seen once. Donors in Cohort 3 counted as recovered after two negative PCRs, clearance, or symptom resolution.

V and J are TRBV28 and TRBJ1-6, with D maybe TRBD1 (5 bases). Material: PBMCs or T cells enriched from blood (not recorded which). This sequence was found in a woman between 55 and 75 years old who had recovered from COVID-19. The CDR3 region is CASSLARWVGVGSPLHF. The CDR3 DNA is TGTGCCAGCAGTTTAGCCCGGTGGGTAGGGGTAGGGTCACCCCTCCACTTT.